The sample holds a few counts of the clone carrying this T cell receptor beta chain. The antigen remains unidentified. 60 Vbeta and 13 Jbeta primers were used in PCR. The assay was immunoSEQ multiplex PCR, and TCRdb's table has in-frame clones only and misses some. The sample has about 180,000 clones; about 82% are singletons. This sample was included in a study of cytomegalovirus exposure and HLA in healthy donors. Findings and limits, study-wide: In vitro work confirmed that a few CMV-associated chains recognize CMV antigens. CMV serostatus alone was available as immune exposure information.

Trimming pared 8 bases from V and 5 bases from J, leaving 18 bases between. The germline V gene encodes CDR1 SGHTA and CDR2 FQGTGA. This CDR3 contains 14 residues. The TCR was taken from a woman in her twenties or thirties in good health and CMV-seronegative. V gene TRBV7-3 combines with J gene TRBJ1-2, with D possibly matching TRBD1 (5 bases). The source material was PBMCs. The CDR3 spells CASAPGRGGYGYTF. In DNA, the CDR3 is TGTGCCAGCGCACCAGGGAGGGGTGGGTATGGCTACACCTTC.